Shown below are 29 T cell receptor beta chains from a single sample sequenced in a study of siplizumab effects on memory and regulatory T cells. Repertoires were generated with immunoSEQ multiplex PCR, while TCRdb's copy carries only in-frame clones and drops some. The profile shows tens of thousands of clones, 88% of them singletons. Sequencing input: Tregs sorted from blood. The receptor source for this set is a human donor in good health.

The chain joins TRBV5-6 to TRBJ2-7; 7 nucleotides match TRBD1. CDR1 is SGHDT, CDR2 YYEEEE, per germline. The CDR3 runs 17 residues. After removal of 1 base from V and 4 bases from J, the junction contained 14 bases not matched to a gene. CDR3 in amino acids: CASSLSLRWDSQYEQYF. In DNA form, the CDR3 reads TGTGCCAGCAGCTTGTCTCTTAGGTGGGACAGTCAGTACGAGCAGTACTTC.

V and J are TRBV6-5 and TRBJ1-2; unclear D gene. This CDR3 contains 11 residues. Germline V lookup: CDR1 MNHEY, CDR2 SVGAGI. The V and J ends lost 5 bases and 8 bases respectively, with 9 bases between them. The CDR3 region has the DNA TGTGCCAGCAGTACCCGCGTAGGCTACACCTTC. As protein: CASSTRVGYTF.

The chain carries TRBV27 and TRBJ1-4; tentative D call: TRBD1 (5 bases). The CDR3 runs to 15 residues. Germline CDR1 is MNHEY and CDR2 is SMNVEV (reference sequence). V lost 5 bases and J 4 bases, leaving 14 bases between the germline ends. CDR3 residues: CASSPQGLFNEKLFF. The DNA of the CDR3 is TGTGCCAGCAGTCCCCAGGGTCTGTTTAATGAAAAACTGTTTTTT.

This chain joins TRBV15 and TRBJ1-5; D gene uncertain. The CDR3 contains 15 residues. Germline CDR1 reads LNHNV; CDR2 reads YYDKDF (reference sequence). Deletions cut 0 bases from V and 5 bases from J, with 11 bases between. DNA of the CDR3: TGTGCCACCAGCAGAGACATTAACAGCTATCAGCCCCAGCATTTT. Translated: CATSRDINSYQPQHF.

The rearrangement joins TRBV10-1 to TRBJ2-3, with 8 positions matching TRBD2. Trimming took 6 bases from V and 2 from J; bases not matched to a gene: 4. Looked up from germline, CDR1 is WNHNN and CDR2 is SYGVQD (reference sequence). CDR3 size: 14 residues. The CDR3 coding sequence is TGCGCCAGCAGGGTAGCGGGAATCACAGATACGCAGTATTTT. It specifies CASRVAGITDTQYF.

The rearrangement uses TRBV18 and TRBJ2-5; D not resolved. From germline, CDR1 is KGHSH and CDR2 LQKENI. V was trimmed by 2 bases and J by 5 bases, leaving 3 bases between them. The CDR3 consists of 11 residues. The CDR3 DNA reads as TGTGCCAGCTCACCAGTGGAGACCCAGTACTTC. It translates to CASSPVETQYF.

V usage is TRBV7-2 and J usage is TRBJ1-4, with D hard to call. Germline CDR1 reads SGHTA; CDR2 reads FQGNSA. Trimming cost V 5 bases and J 3 bases, with 13 bases left between them. CDR3 length equals 15 residues. The CDR3 here is CASSTEWEANEKLFF. The CDR3 nucleotides read TGTGCCAGCAGCACCGAGTGGGAAGCTAATGAAAAACTGTTTTTT.

This clone showed up just a few times. This rearrangement joins TRBV6-1 to TRBJ2-7; 11 positions match TRBD2. With V trimmed by 10 bases and J by 6 bases, 5 bases remained unmatched. In germline, CDR1 is MNHNS, CDR2 SASEGT. The CDR3 totals 12 residues. The CDR3 protein is CATRLAGSEQYF. The CDR3 DNA reads as TGTGCCACCCGACTAGCGGGAAGCGAGCAGTACTTC.

The chain links TRBV30 to TRBJ1-1, with D uncertain. Between the trimmed V and J ends, which lost 2 bases and 1 base, there was a span of 11 bases. CDR3 size: 14 residues. Germline CDR1 is GTSNPN and CDR2 is SVGIG (reference sequence). CDR3 bases: TGTGCCTGGAGTAGGCTCTCGGGGAACACTGAAGCTTTCTTT. This codes for CAWSRLSGNTEAFF. Full variable domain (missing parts from reference TRBV30 and TRBJ1-1): SQTIHQWPATLVQPVGSPLSLECTVEGTSNPNLYWYRQAAGRGLQLLFYSVGIGQISSEVPQNLSASRPQDRQFILSSKKLLLSDSGFYLCAWSRLSGNTEAFFGQGTRLTVV.

The chain carries TRBV15 and TRBJ2-5; tentative D call: TRBD2 (6 bases). This CDR3 spans 15 amino acids. CDR1 and CDR2 (germline): LNHNV, YYDKDF (reference sequence). V gave up 3 bases and J gave up 1 base, with 12 bases separating them. In nucleotides, the CDR3 is TGTGCCACCAGCAGTTCGACTAGACCCCAAGAGACCCAGTACTTC. Translating it yields CATSSSTRPQETQYF.

CDR3: CATSRDQGRVPRAFF. The CDR3, as DNA: TGTGCCACCAGCAGAGATCAGGGGCGCGTCCCTCGAGCTTTCTTT. The chain is built from TRBV15 and TRBJ1-1; the D gene is possibly TRBD1 (6 bases). CDR3 length equals 15 residues. V dropped 0 bases and J dropped 10 bases, with 18 bases sitting between them. From germline, CDR1 is LNHNV and CDR2 YYDKDF (reference sequence).

The rearrangement joins TRBV5-1 to TRBJ1-4, with TRBD1 as a possible D gene (6 bases). This CDR3 has 15 amino acids. Germline V gene sequence: CDR1 SGHRS, CDR2 YFSETQ. Between the trimmed V and J ends, which lost 7 bases and 7 bases, there was a span of 20 bases. CDR3 sequence reads: CASSPGAAFGEKLFF. The CDR3 DNA follows: TGCGCCAGCTCGCCAGGGGCGGCTTTTGGTGAAAAACTGTTTTTT. The variable domain in full, completed from reference TRBV5-1 and TRBJ1-4, reads KAGVTQTPRYLIKTRGQQVTLSCSPISGHRSVSWYQQTPGQGLQFLFEYFSETQRNKGNFPGRFSGRQFSNSRSEMNVSTLELGDSALYLCASSPGAAFGEKLFFGSGTQLSVL.

V usage is TRBV5-8 and J usage is TRBJ2-1; D is possibly TRBD2 (5 bases). Germline V gene sequence: CDR1 SGHTS, CDR2 YDEGEE. V was cut by 0 bases and J by 10 bases, with 8 bases left in between. The CDR3 is 12 residues long. Here the CDR3 DNA reads TGTGCCAGCAGCTTGGTCGTAGCGGAGCAGTTCTTC. This translates into CASSLVVAEQFF.

V usage is TRBV4-1 and J usage is TRBJ2-3; D is uncertain. CDR1 is MGHRA, CDR2 YSYEKL, per germline. This CDR3 comprises 14 residues. V shed 0 bases and J shed 4 bases, with 8 bases lying between them. CDR3 sequence: CASSQDALADTQYF. In DNA, the CDR3 is TGCGCCAGCAGCCAAGACGCCCTCGCAGATACGCAGTATTTT.

The chain uses TRBV5-1 and TRBJ2-1; D call uncertain. Deletions cut 5 bases from V and 4 bases from J, with 7 bases between. This CDR3 is 12 amino acids long. The germline CDR1 and CDR2 sequences are SGHRS and YFSETQ. CDR3 bases: TGCGCCAGCAGTTCACAGTACAATGAGCAGTTCTTC. Its translation is CASSSQYNEQFF.

V and J are TRBV28 and TRBJ2-5, with TRBD2 matching over 8 bases. Per the germline V gene, CDR1 is MDHEN and CDR2 is SYDVKM. J gave up 5 bases and V 5 bases, and 4 bases lay outside the gene matches. The CDR3 extends over 13 amino acids. CDR3 bases: TGTGCCAGCAGTCGTAGCGGGGCGGAGACCCAGTACTTC. This translates into CASSRSGAETQYF.

This clone occurred once. The rearrangement links TRBV5-6 to TRBJ1-4; D uncertain. Germline CDR1 SGHDT, CDR2 YYEEEE. Trimming took off 1 base at V and 4 bases at J, with 8 bases between the two ends. The CDR3 length is 14 residues. CDR3 amino acids: CASSLRAFNEKLFF. CDR3 bases: TGTGCCAGCAGCTTGCGGGCGTTTAATGAAAAACTGTTTTTT.

The CDR3 reads CSVSGLASSTDTQYF. CDR3 nucleotides: TGCAGCGTTTCAGGACTAGCGAGTAGCACAGATACGCAGTATTTT. V gene TRBV29-1 combines with J gene TRBJ2-3; 9 bases match TRBD2. Germline V gene data show CDR1 as SQVTM and CDR2 as ANQGSEA. This CDR3 has 15 residues. Unmatched junction bases numbered 6, after V lost 5 bases and J lost 0 bases.

The genes are TRBV14 and TRBJ1-2; TRBD1 aligns across 8 bases. From germline, CDR1 is SGHDN and CDR2 FVKESK. V shed 4 bases and J 4 bases; nucleotides not matched to a gene: 5. CDR3 length: 14 amino acids. For the CDR3, the DNA is TGTGCCAGCAGCCTTTTAGACAGGGGCTATGGCTACACCTTC. Its protein product is CASSLLDRGYGYTF.

V gene TRBV19 combines with J gene TRBJ2-7; tentatively, D is TRBD1 (5 bases). Germline values: CDR1 LNHDA, CDR2 SQIVND (reference sequence). The CDR3 loop spans 13 amino acids. V shed 11 bases and J shed 0 bases, with 14 bases lying between them. As DNA, the CDR3 is TGTGCCTCATCCACAGGAAGCTCCTACGAGCAGTACTTC. It yields the protein CASSTGSSYEQYF.

The rearrangement joins TRBV4-3 to TRBJ2-1, with 10 bases identical to TRBD1. In germline, CDR1 is LGHNA, CDR2 YSLEER. The CDR3 sequence is 15 residues long. Losses at the gene ends were 4 bases for V and 5 bases for J; bases not matched to a gene: 5. CDR3: CASSRSDRGDNEQFF. In DNA, the CDR3 is TGCGCCAGCAGCCGATCGGACAGGGGGGACAATGAGCAGTTCTTC.

This rearrangement joins TRBV6-6 to TRBJ2-3; 8 positions match TRBD2. The ends lost 2 bases at V and 1 base at J; junction bases unmatched: 5. CDR3 size: 16 residues. CDR1 MNHNY and CDR2 SVGAGI come from the germline V gene (reference sequence). CDR3 DNA: TGTGCCAGCAGTTACACCATCGGGGGGGGCACAGATACGCAGTATTTT. It codes for CASSYTIGGGTDTQYF.

The chain carries TRBV4-2 and TRBJ1-5; D might be TRBD1 (6 bases). The CDR3 has 15 amino acids. Deletions cut 0 bases from V and 3 bases from J, with 9 bases between. The germline CDR1 and CDR2 sequences are LGHNA and YNFKEQ. CDR3 in amino acids: CASSQERGYNQPQHF. The CDR3 coding sequence is TGTGCCAGCAGCCAAGAAAGGGGGTACAATCAGCCCCAGCATTTT.

The V call is TRBV11-1, the J call TRBJ2-1; D unclear. The CDR3 has 15 residues. Germline V gene data show CDR1 as SGHAT and CDR2 as FQDESV (reference sequence). V lost 1 base and J 1 base, leaving 8 bases between the germline ends. The CDR3 coding sequence is TGTGCCAGCAGCTTAGAGATCATGTCCTACAATGAGCAGTTCTTC. This gives the protein CASSLEIMSYNEQFF.

J is TRBJ1-2 and V is TRBV7-9; D ambiguous. The V end lost 1 base, the J end lost 6 bases, and 6 bases lay between the germline ends. CDR3 length: 12 amino acids. In germline, CDR1 is SEHNR, CDR2 FQNEAQ (reference sequence). CDR3 nucleotides: TGTGCCAGCAGCTTAGGTTCGGATGGCTACACCTTC. This sequence encodes CASSLGSDGYTF.

J is TRBJ1-1 and V is TRBV7-3, with a tentative D call TRBD1 (5 bases). The CDR3 spans 13 residues. Trimming removed 5 bases at V and 3 bases at J, with 10 bases between. Per the germline V gene, CDR1 is SGHTA and CDR2 is FQGTGA. This chain's CDR3 is CASSLQTDTEAFF. DNA for the CDR3: TGTGCCAGCAGCCTACAGACAGACACTGAAGCTTTCTTT.

The chain links TRBV9 to TRBJ2-3; no clear D. V was shortened by 1 base and J by 2 bases, with 8 bases between the two germline ends. The CDR3 totals 14 residues. Germline V CDR1 and CDR2: SGDLS, YYNGEE. CDR3: CASSVSLPTDTQYF. The CDR3 DNA reads as TGTGCCAGCAGCGTATCTCTACCCACAGATACGCAGTATTTT. Full variable domain (rest looked up from reference TRBV9 and TRBJ2-3): DSGVTQTPKHLITATGQRVTLRCSPRSGDLSVYWYQQSLDQGLQFLIQYYNGEERAKGNILERFSAQQFPDLHSELNLSSLELGDSALYFCASSVSLPTDTQYFGPGTRLTVL.

This clone has a single count. V is TRBV7-9 and J is TRBJ2-1; TRBD1 might be the D (5 bases). This CDR3 spans 15 amino acids. V was cut by 5 bases and J by 9 bases, with 20 bases left in between. Germline CDR1 SEHNR, CDR2 FQNEAQ (reference sequence). In DNA, the CDR3 is TGTGCCAGCAGCCTCCTTGGACCGAACCAGGGTGAGCAGTTCTTC. This encodes CASSLLGPNQGEQFF.

This chain joins TRBV27 and TRBJ2-7; 7 nucleotides align to TRBD1. This CDR3 region has 15 residues. Germline CDR1 MNHEY, CDR2 SMNVEV (reference sequence). V dropped 5 bases and J dropped 3; count of bases not matched to a gene: 10. CDR3 DNA: TGTGCCAGCAGTGCCGGTCCACAGGGGCTCTACGAGCAGTACTTC. Amino acid sequence: CASSAGPQGLYEQYF.